These 12 T cell receptor beta chains originate from one sample sequenced in a study of blood T cell repertoires in COVID-19. Some clones are missing from TCRdb's copy, which holds only in-frame ones; the method was immunoSEQ multiplex PCR. Found here are hundreds of thousands of clones, roughly 90% of them singletons; the top ten hold over 9%. The sample was peripheral blood. These receptors were taken from a woman in her twenties or thirties with COVID-19, enrolled during active disease.

This chain joins TRBV6-5 and TRBJ2-7; D remains ambiguous. The V end was cut by 3 bases, the J end by 0 bases, with 9 bases between. There are 14 residues in the CDR3. Germline CDR1 is MNHEY and CDR2 is SVGAGI. The CDR3: CASSYRTSSYEQYF. Here the CDR3 DNA reads TGTGCCAGCAGTTATCGTACTTCCTCCTACGAGCAGTACTTC.

The CDR3: CASGGGHTSGNTIYF. The DNA for the CDR3 is TGTGCCAGCGGGGGGGGACATACCTCTGGAAACACCATATATTTT. The chain carries TRBV6-6 and TRBJ1-3; a possible D gene is TRBD1 (6 bases). V was trimmed by 8 bases and J by 0 bases, leaving 14 bases between them. CDR1 is MNHNY and CDR2 is SVGAGI in the germline V gene (reference sequence). CDR3 length: 15 amino acids.

This sequence joins TRBV10-2 and TRBJ2-7; D perhaps matches TRBD2 (5 bases). Germline values: CDR1 WSHSY, CDR2 SAAADI. The V end was cut by 6 bases, the J end by 7 bases, with 16 bases between. The CDR3 contains 13 residues. CDR3 sequence reads: CASSVASLREQYF. CDR3 DNA sequence: TGCGCCAGCAGCGTAGCGAGCCTAAGGGAGCAGTACTTC.

This rearrangement joins TRBV6-5 to TRBJ2-7; D is possibly TRBD1 (6 bases). CDR1 and CDR2 from the germline V gene are MNHEY and SVGAGI. This CDR3 is 12 amino acids long. V lost 3 bases to trimming and J lost 5 bases, with 8 bases between them. CDR3 sequence reads: CASSYGTNEQYF. CDR3 in DNA: TGTGCCAGCAGTTATGGGACAAACGAGCAGTACTTC.

The V and J genes are TRBV12-3 or TRBV12-4 and TRBJ1-1, with 7 bases lining up with TRBD1. The CDR3 sequence is 13 residues long. V shed 0 bases and J 11 bases; nucleotides not matched to a gene: 6. This chain's CDR3 is CASSLARGIGAFF. The CDR3 nucleotides are TGTGCCAGCAGTTTAGCCAGGGGGATCGGGGCTTTCTTT.

In its sample, this clone was seen a few times. The V gene is TRBV30, the J gene TRBJ1-5; 8 nucleotides agree with TRBD1. The germline CDR1 and CDR2 sequences are GTSNPN and SVGIG (reference sequence). J was trimmed by 7 bases and V by 2 bases; bases with no gene match: 10. The CDR3 spans 15 residues. CDR3 DNA sequence: TGTGCCTGGAGTTCGGGTGGACAGGGTGACCAGCCCCAGCATTTT. It codes for CAWSSGGQGDQPQHF.

This chain uses TRBV4-3 with TRBJ2-7; 11 nucleotides line up with TRBD2. CDR3 length: 17 residues. Trimming took 1 base from V and 3 from J; bases not matched to a gene: 8. The germline gives CDR1 LGHNA, CDR2 YSLEER. The CDR3 DNA reads as TGCGCCAGCAGCCAAGGTCTAGCGGGAGGTTTGGTCTACGAGCAGTACTTC. Protein: CASSQGLAGGLVYEQYF.

The chain combines TRBV6-5 with TRBJ2-3, with 13 bases identical to TRBD2. Germline loops: CDR1 MNHEY, CDR2 SVGAGI. V trimming: 4 bases; J trimming: 2 bases; junction bases outside the gene matches: 3. The CDR3 is made up of 16 amino acids. The CDR3 here is CASSFGTSGDTDTQYF. DNA for the CDR3: TGTGCCAGCAGTTTCGGGACTAGCGGGGACACAGATACGCAGTATTTT.

The rearrangement uses TRBV6-5 and TRBJ2-1; TRBD1 agrees at 7 bases. J lost 4 bases, V lost 6 bases, and 6 bases had no gene match. The CDR3 has 14 amino acids. Per the germline V gene, CDR1 is MNHEY and CDR2 is SVGAGI. CDR3 DNA sequence: TGTGCCAGCAGGCCTGGACAGGAATACAATGAGCAGTTCTTC. Translating it yields CASRPGQEYNEQFF.

The CDR3 region is CASEGLGYNEQFF. In DNA, the CDR3 is TGTGCCAGCGAGGGACTAGGCTACAATGAGCAGTTCTTC. This chain joins TRBV25-1 and TRBJ2-1, with 8 bases fitting TRBD2. The ends lost 8 bases at V and 3 bases at J; junction bases unmatched: 3. CDR3 length equals 13 residues. In germline, CDR1 is MGHDK, CDR2 SYGVNS.

The chain is built from TRBV30 and TRBJ2-3; D perhaps matches TRBD1 (6 bases). Germline V gene sequence: CDR1 GTSNPN, CDR2 SVGIG (reference sequence). The V and J ends lost 3 bases and 2 bases respectively, with 18 bases between them. The CDR3 extends over 16 amino acids. The CDR3 coding sequence is TGTGCCTGGAGGTTGTTGGGACACCTAAACACAGATACGCAGTATTTT. Protein sequence: CAWRLLGHLNTDTQYF. The whole variable domain, filled in from reference TRBV30 and TRBJ2-3, reads SQTIHQWPATLVQPVGSPLSLECTVEGTSNPNLYWYRQAAGRGLQLLFYSVGIGQISSEVPQNLSASRPQDRQFILSSKKLLLSDSGFYLCAWRLLGHLNTDTQYFGPGTRLTVL.

This sequence joins TRBV24-1 and TRBJ2-2, with TRBD1 identical over 7 bases. Losses at the gene ends were 6 bases for V and 1 base for J; bases not matched to a gene: 1. The length of the CDR3 is 14 residues. Germline CDR1 KGHDR, CDR2 SFDVKD. DNA for the CDR3: TGTGCCACCAGTCAGGGGGTGAACACCGGGGAGCTGTTTTTT. It specifies CATSQGVNTGELFF.